This T cell receptor (beta chain) was profiled in a study of beta chain features in type 1 diabetes. This clone was detected a few times. Since all of the isolated RNA was reverse transcribed, expressed TCRB transcripts were what got sequenced. Method: immunoSEQ multiplex PCR; TCRdb's copy keeps in-frame clones and lacks some. The data hold a few hundred thousand clones, with about 16% observed a single time. V lost 6 bases to trimming and J lost 3 bases; unmatched junction nucleotides: 4. Germline values: CDR1 KGHSH, CDR2 LQKENI. The CDR3 extends over 14 amino acids. Specimen: naive CD4+ T cells from blood. The receptor was derived from a woman aged 18-29 years in good health. J is TRBJ2-5 and V is TRBV18; the match to TRBD2 covers 10 bases. The CDR3 loop reads CASSRTSGKETQYF. Written as DNA, the CDR3 is TGTGCCAGCTCGCGGACTAGCGGCAAAGAGACCCAGTACTTC.